The next 15 T cell receptor beta chains were all read from a single sample in a study of blood T cell repertoires in COVID-19. Clones were sequenced by immunoSEQ multiplex PCR, and TCRdb holds only the in-frame ones, with some missing. The table records under 300,000 clones, less than 90% of them present only once. Sequenced input: PBMCs or T cells enriched from blood (not recorded which). The receptors here all came from a woman between 50 and 59 years old who had recovered from COVID-19.

V usage is TRBV7-8 and J usage is TRBJ2-1; 16 positions agree with TRBD2. The CDR3 extends over 20 amino acids. Germline-derived CDR1 and CDR2 are SGHVS and FQNEAQ. V lost 4 bases to trimming and J lost 8 bases; unmatched junction nucleotides: 17. The CDR3 DNA reads TGTGCCAGCAGCTGGGGGACTAGCGGGAGGGCCATAGGAACTAAGCATGAGCAGTTCTTC. It translates to CASSWGTSGRAIGTKHEQFF.

The chain combines TRBV6-2 or TRBV6-3 with TRBJ1-6; tentative D call: TRBD1 (5 bases). This CDR3 comprises 15 residues. Trimming took 6 bases from V and 9 from J, leaving 18 bases between them. Germline lookup yields CDR1 MNHEY and CDR2 SVGEGT. CDR3: CASSRTRVLLSPLHF. The CDR3 DNA reads TGTGCCAGCAGCCGCACCAGGGTATTACTTTCACCCCTCCACTTT.

This chain uses TRBV7-9 with TRBJ2-2; no firm D call. Germline V gene data show CDR1 as SEHNR and CDR2 as FQNEAQ (reference sequence). The ends were cut back, 2 bases at V and 0 bases at J, with 10 bases in the middle. The CDR3 loop spans 16 amino acids. CDR3 coding DNA: TGTGCCAGCAGCTTAAACCGGCAGGCGAACACCGGGGAGCTGTTTTTT. Translating it yields CASSLNRQANTGELFF.

V gene TRBV28 combines with J gene TRBJ2-7; 8 nucleotides agree with TRBD1. Germline CDR1 and CDR2: MDHEN and SYDVKM. J lost 2 bases, V lost 7 bases, and 10 bases had no gene match. The CDR3 runs 15 residues. CDR3 amino acids: CASIQGGSLPYEQYF. The CDR3 nucleotides are TGTGCCAGCATACAGGGGGGCTCTCTTCCCTACGAGCAGTACTTC.

The chain couples TRBV28 to TRBJ2-5, with 9 bases lining up with TRBD1. With V trimmed by 2 bases and J by 4 bases, 5 bases remained unmatched. CDR1 MDHEN and CDR2 SYDVKM come from the germline V gene. CDR3 size: 15 residues. CDR3 region: CASSLSGTGIETQYF. The CDR3 DNA sequence: TGTGCCAGCAGTTTAAGCGGGACAGGGATAGAGACCCAGTACTTC.

This clone was picked up one time. In DNA, the CDR3 is TGTGCCAGTAGTATTACCCGGGACAGGGTGCGGTATGGCTACACCTTC. Its protein product is CASSITRDRVRYGYTF. The chain carries TRBV19 and TRBJ1-2, with 9 bases that match TRBD1. V shed 3 bases and J 5 bases; nucleotides not matched to a gene: 10. Germline V gene lookup returns CDR1 LNHDA and CDR2 SQIVND (reference sequence). The CDR3 loop spans 16 amino acids.

V and J are TRBV7-9 and TRBJ2-1; D is perhaps TRBD1 (5 bases). Between the trimmed V and J ends, which lost 2 bases and 4 bases, there was a span of 12 bases. This CDR3 spans 15 amino acids. CDR1 SEHNR and CDR2 FQNEAQ come from the germline V gene (reference sequence). CDR3 DNA sequence: TGTGCCAGCAGCTTAAGGGGAAATCAGTACAATGAGCAGTTCTTC. Amino acids: CASSLRGNQYNEQFF.

The chain joins TRBV6-2 or TRBV6-3 to TRBJ2-1; no firm D call. Germline values: CDR1 MNHEY, CDR2 SVGEGT. The ends were cut back, 6 bases at V and 6 bases at J, with 15 bases in the middle. This CDR3 is 14 amino acids long. CDR3 DNA: TGTGCCAGCAGCCACCCGAGTAGCTTCAATGAGCAGTTCTTC. This encodes CASSHPSSFNEQFF.

At least ten counts were recorded for this clone. The chain recombines TRBV20-1 with TRBJ2-1; 10 bases match TRBD2. The CDR3 extends over 21 amino acids. V lost 3 bases to trimming and J lost 2 bases; unmatched junction nucleotides: 22. The germline V gene encodes CDR1 DFQATT and CDR2 SNEGSKA (reference sequence). CDR3 DNA: TGCAGTGCTAGTTTTTTTAGTTTGACTAGCGGGCAGGCCAACGCCTACAATGAGCAGTTCTTC. Amino acids: CSASFFSLTSGQANAYNEQFF.

The chain joins TRBV9 to TRBJ2-1; 7 bases match TRBD2. V shed 4 bases, J shed 1 base, and the junction held 5 bases outside the gene matches. The CDR3 is 15 residues long. Germline loops: CDR1 SGDLS, CDR2 YYNGEE. CDR3 DNA sequence: TGTGCCAGCAGCCCCCGGACTAGGTCCTACAATGAGCAGTTCTTC. Protein sequence: CASSPRTRSYNEQFF.

V usage is TRBV19 and J usage is TRBJ2-1; 13 bases align to TRBD2. This CDR3 has 19 amino acids. J gave up 1 base and V 5 bases, and 11 bases lay outside the gene matches. Germline CDR1 and CDR2: LNHDA and SQIVND (reference sequence). The CDR3 protein is CASSAQLAGGPTSYNEQFF. In nucleotides, the CDR3 is TGTGCCAGTAGTGCCCAACTAGCGGGAGGGCCGACTTCCTACAATGAGCAGTTCTTC.

The genes are TRBV19 and TRBJ1-1, with a weak D call TRBD1 (6 bases). The CDR3 is made up of 17 amino acids. Trimming took 3 bases from V and 4 from J, leaving 21 bases between them. Germline lookup yields CDR1 LNHDA and CDR2 SQIVND (reference sequence). CDR3 bases: TGTGCCAGTAGTATCACAGGGATTGTGATCAGGGGCACTGAAGCTTTCTTT. Protein: CASSITGIVIRGTEAFF. Variable domain in full (rest from reference TRBV19 and TRBJ1-1): DGGITQSPKYLFRKEGQNVTLSCEQNLNHDAMYWYRQDPGQGLRLIYYSQIVNDFQKGDIAEGYSVSREKKESFPLTVTSAQKNPTAFYLCASSITGIVIRGTEAFFGQGTRLTVV.

J is TRBJ1-2 and V is TRBV28, with 9 nucleotides matching TRBD1. Germline CDR1 and CDR2: MDHEN and SYDVKM. The ends lost 6 bases at V and 2 bases at J; junction bases unmatched: 7. The CDR3 loop spans 15 amino acids. CDR3 residues: CASSLWTGANYGYTF. The CDR3 DNA follows: TGTGCCAGCAGCCTCTGGACAGGGGCGAACTATGGCTACACCTTC.

V is TRBV28 and J is TRBJ2-2; possible D gene TRBD1, 6 bases. Germline V gene data show CDR1 as MDHEN and CDR2 as SYDVKM. V gave up 6 bases and J gave up 5 bases, with 16 bases separating them. The CDR3 sequence is 15 residues long. CDR3 residues: CASRQGKVWTGELFF. In DNA form, the CDR3 reads TGTGCCAGCAGGCAGGGGAAGGTTTGGACCGGGGAGCTGTTTTTT.

This clone appeared once. The CDR3, as DNA: TGTGCCAGCAGTTTGGGGGCCAATCAGCCCCAGCATTTT. Encoded protein: CASSLGANQPQHF. The chain carries TRBV28 and TRBJ1-5; possible D gene TRBD1, 6 bases. This CDR3 has 13 amino acids. Germline-derived CDR1 and CDR2 are MDHEN and SYDVKM. V lost 3 bases, J lost 3 bases, and 6 bases lay in between.